A single sample is the source of the 30 T cell receptor beta chains below, sequenced in a study of blood T cells in healthy people across ages. Next came a second PCR, run for about 7 to 12 cycles, which used a sample-barcoded 5' primer along with a J-beta primer mix. TCRdb ran MiXCR on the 5' RACE reads and lists one entry per CDR3 protein. Of some 1,800,000 distinct CDR3 sequences listed, roughly 43% are singletons. Sequencing was done on a sample of blood. These receptors were obtained from a human donor in good health.

The chain links TRBV28 to TRBJ2-5; 10 bases agree with TRBD1. TRBJ2-7 explains the end of the DNA better; the J call may be wrong. CDR1 and CDR2 (germline): MDHEN, SYDVKM. The CDR3 has 14 amino acids. CDR3 DNA sequence: TGTGCCAGTCTCCGGGACAGGGGTGGAAACGAGCAGTACTTC. This gives the protein CASLRDRGGNEQYF.

The chain recombines TRBV4-1 with TRBJ2-2; no definite D call. Trimming pared 4 bases from V and 1 base from J, leaving 19 bases between. The CDR3 consists of 18 residues. The germline V gene encodes CDR1 MGHRA and CDR2 YSYEKL. CDR3 in DNA: TGCGCCAGCAGCCCGCAAGACTTCCCGCTTAAGAACACCGGGGAGCTGTTTTTT. Encoded protein: CASSPQDFPLKNTGELFF.

The chain links TRBV6-2 or TRBV6-3 to TRBJ2-6; 11 bases match TRBD1. The trim removed 2 bases at V and 0 bases at J, leaving 12 bases unmatched. Per the germline V gene, CDR1 is MNHEY and CDR2 is SVGEGT. The CDR3 has 21 residues. The CDR3 reads CASSYKPDGQGAPSGANVLTF. CDR3 sequence (DNA): TGTGCCAGCAGTTACAAACCCGACGGACAGGGGGCCCCCTCTGGGGCCAACGTCCTGACTTTC.

This clonotype was seen more than once but under ten times. The chain employs TRBV6-5 and TRBJ1-2; 7 bases are a match to TRBD1. The CDR3 has 16 residues. J lost 8 bases, V lost 6 bases, and 18 bases had no gene match. Germline V CDR1 and CDR2: MNHEY, SVGAGI. Here the CDR3 reads CASSRQGKSLTLGYTF. CDR3 DNA sequence: TGTGCCAGCAGCCGACAGGGCAAGAGTCTAACCCTAGGCTACACCTTC.

Of note for this clonotype: This may be a read error, as it is one base from a much larger clone. This sequence joins TRBV20-1 and TRBJ2-1; 7 bases align to TRBD2. The CDR3 loop spans 14 amino acids. CDR1 is DFQATT and CDR2 is SNEGSKA in the germline V gene (reference sequence). The CDR3 reads CSAAGESAYNVQFF. The CDR3 DNA sequence: TGCAGTGCTGCGGGGGAGTCGGCCTACAATGTGCAGTTCTTC.

In this sample, this clonotype turned up a few times. This rearrangement joins TRBV20-1 to TRBJ1-5, with D perhaps matching TRBD1 (5 bases). This CDR3 has 13 residues. Between the trimmed V and J ends, which lost 4 bases and 7 bases, there was a span of 14 bases. Germline V gene lookup returns CDR1 DFQATT and CDR2 SNEGSKA (reference sequence). CDR3 sequence: CSATPRGRQPQHF. CDR3 DNA sequence: TGCAGTGCTACACCAAGGGGACGACAGCCCCAGCATTTT.

This clonotype was seen a handful of times. The chain carries TRBV5-1 and TRBJ2-1; weak D call: TRBD2 (5 bases). The germline CDR1 and CDR2 sequences are SGHRS and YFSETQ. Deletions cut 0 bases from V and 8 bases from J, with 9 bases between. This CDR3 is 13 amino acids long. In DNA, the CDR3 is TGCGCCAGCAGCTTGGAGCGGCGGTATGAGCAGTTCTTC. As protein: CASSLERRYEQFF. The full variable domain, in which reference TRBV5-1 and TRBJ2-1 provide the parts outside the CDR3, is KAGVTQTPRYLIKTRGQQVTLSCSPISGHRSVSWYQQTPGQGLQFLFEYFSETQRNKGNFPGRFSGRQFSNSRSEMNVSTLELGDSALYLCASSLERRYEQFFGPGTRLTVL.

The chain joins TRBV5-6 to TRBJ1-6, with 7 bases fitting TRBD1. The CDR3 is 16 residues long. Trimming took 4 bases from V and 6 from J; bases not matched to a gene: 10. From germline, CDR1 is SGHDT and CDR2 YYEEEE. The CDR3 reads CASSRTDRVVNSPLHF. The CDR3 bases are TGTGCCAGCAGCCGAACCGACAGGGTAGTTAATTCACCCCTCCACTTT.

The V gene is TRBV7-8, the J gene TRBJ2-7; D possibly corresponds to TRBD1 (5 bases). CDR3 size: 13 residues. Germline lookup yields CDR1 SGHVS and CDR2 FQNEAQ. V dropped 7 bases and J dropped 10 bases, with 20 bases sitting between them. Here the CDR3 DNA reads TGTGCCAGCACCGAGGCAGTTTATGGGGCCCAGTACTTC. Its protein is CASTEAVYGAQYF. Looking up the rest from reference TRBV7-8 and TRBJ2-7 gives the full variable domain: GAGVSQSPRYKVAKRGQDVALRCDPISGHVSLFWYQQALGQGPEFLTYFQNEAQLDKSGLPSDRFFAERPEGSVSTLKIQRTQQEDSAVYLCASTEAVYGAQYFGPGTRLTVT.

The V call is TRBV5-6, the J call TRBJ2-3; 10 bases map to TRBD2. V was pared by 1 base and J by 6 bases, with 2 bases of the junction left unmatched. CDR3 length: 14 amino acids. The germline V gene has CDR1 SGHDT and CDR2 YYEEEE. CDR3 loop: CASSLQAGGDTQYF. CDR3 DNA sequence: TGTGCCAGCAGCTTGCAAGCGGGGGGGGATACGCAGTATTTT.

This clonotype was counted only a few times. The chain recombines TRBV6-2 or TRBV6-3 with TRBJ2-1; 9 positions agree with TRBD2. This CDR3 is built from 14 residues. V shed 7 bases and J 4 bases; nucleotides not matched to a gene: 5. Germline V gives CDR1 MNHEY, CDR2 SVGEGT. In DNA, the CDR3 is TGTGCCAGCAAGGAGCGGGGGGCATACAATGAGCAGTTCTTC. It codes for CASKERGAYNEQFF.

A few counts support this clonotype. Relative to the germline gene, one junction end is altered; a read error may explain this. The chain couples TRBV4-1 to TRBJ1-2; D ambiguous. The CDR3 has 15 amino acids. Germline values: CDR1 MGHRA, CDR2 YSYEKL. This CDR3 is CDSSQDPSGIYGYTF. As DNA, the CDR3 is TGCGACAGCAGCCAAGATCCGTCCGGGATCTATGGCTACACCTTC.

This clonotype has just a few counts. J is TRBJ1-2 and V is TRBV4-3, with TRBD1 matching over 8 bases. Germline values: CDR1 LGHNA, CDR2 YSLEER. The CDR3 contains 16 residues. With V trimmed by 0 bases and J by 7 bases, 10 bases remained unmatched. This CDR3 is CASSQDWAAGGRGYTF. The CDR3, as DNA: TGCGCCAGCAGCCAAGATTGGGCGGCAGGGGGCCGTGGCTACACCTTC.

The rearrangement uses TRBV12-3 or TRBV12-4 and TRBJ2-7; D is perhaps TRBD1 (6 bases). Trimming took off 5 bases at V and 7 bases at J, with 12 bases between the two ends. The CDR3 has 12 amino acids. In DNA form, the CDR3 reads TGTGCCAGCAGTAGGGGGATAAGGGAGCAGTACTTC. Translation gives CASSRGIREQYF.

J is TRBJ2-7 and V is TRBV7-2; D possibly corresponds to TRBD1 (6 bases). The CDR3 extends over 15 amino acids. With 5 bases removed from V and 3 bases from J, the gap between germline ends came to 17 bases. Germline V gene sequence: CDR1 SGHTA, CDR2 FQGNSA. The CDR3 sequence is CASSVDATGYYEQYF. The CDR3 DNA sequence: TGTGCCAGCAGCGTAGATGCGACAGGCTACTACGAGCAGTACTTC.

This clonotype has just a few counts. The chain links TRBV7-2 to TRBJ2-1; D call uncertain. The V end was cut by 7 bases, the J end by 7 bases, with 11 bases between. In germline, CDR1 is SGHTA, CDR2 FQGNSA. The CDR3 length is 12 residues. The CDR3 spells CASNLLVNEQFF. In DNA form, the CDR3 reads TGTGCCAGCAACCTACTGGTTAATGAGCAGTTCTTC.

This clonotype turned up a few times. CDR3 coding DNA: TGTGCCAGCAGCTTCATTTCACAGGGGGAAGCTTTCTTT. Translation gives CASSFISQGEAFF. The rearrangement uses TRBV7-9 and TRBJ1-1; TRBD1 aligns across 7 bases. The CDR3 has 13 residues. Unmatched junction bases numbered 6, after V lost 3 bases and J lost 8 bases. The germline V gene has CDR1 SEHNR and CDR2 FQNEAQ (reference sequence).

The chain uses TRBV20-1 and TRBJ2-3; D may be TRBD1 or TRBD2 (5 bases each). The V gene's germline CDR1 is DFQATT and CDR2 SNEGSKA (reference sequence). Trimming pared 6 bases from V and 2 bases from J, leaving 12 bases between. This CDR3 is built from 13 residues. This chain's CDR3 is CSAPGAITDTQYF. CDR3 sequence (DNA): TGCAGTGCCCCCGGGGCCATCACAGATACGCAGTATTTT.

Only a few counts were recorded for this clonotype. The chain is built from TRBV5-1 and TRBJ1-4, with 9 bases that match TRBD1. With 4 bases clipped from V and 8 bases from J, the junction kept 9 bases outside the gene matches. Germline lookup yields CDR1 SGHRS and CDR2 YFSETQ. The CDR3 contains 15 residues. CDR3 residues: CASSDIQGASEKLFF. The CDR3 nucleotides are TGCGCCAGCAGCGATATACAGGGGGCGTCGGAAAAACTGTTTTTT.

The rearrangement links TRBV29-1 to TRBJ1-3; D may be TRBD1 (6 bases). The CDR3 consists of 15 residues. The ends were cut back, 0 bases at V and 2 bases at J, with 11 bases in the middle. CDR1 and CDR2 from the germline V gene are SQVTM and ANQGSEA. This CDR3 is CSVEEGGGTGNTIYF. CDR3 in DNA: TGCAGCGTTGAAGAAGGAGGGGGGACTGGAAACACCATATATTTT. The full variable domain, its missing parts supplied by reference TRBV29-1 and TRBJ1-3, is SAVISQKPSRDICQRGTSLTIQCQVDSQVTMMFWYRQQPGQSLTLIATANQGSEATYESGFVIDKFPISRPNLTFSTLTVSNMSPEDSSIYLCSVEEGGGTGNTIYFGEGSWLTVV.

This clonotype was seen a few times. The chain combines TRBV24-1 with TRBJ2-5; TRBD2 is a possible D gene (6 bases). The CDR3 totals 16 residues. Trimming stripped 2 bases from V and 1 base from J, with 13 bases between. The V gene's germline CDR1 is KGHDR and CDR2 SFDVKD. The DNA for the CDR3 is TGTGCCACCAGTGATTGGCGGGGCCGTTTCCAAGAGACCCAGTACTTC. Amino acids: CATSDWRGRFQETQYF.

This clonotype turned up a few times. The chain recombines TRBV7-9 with TRBJ1-1; 7 positions agree with TRBD1. Germline CDR1 reads SEHNR; CDR2 reads FQNEAQ (reference sequence). V dropped 6 bases and J dropped 5; count of bases not matched to a gene: 12. The CDR3 spans 15 residues. The CDR3 sequence: CASRAVTGEWTEAFF. The CDR3 DNA follows: TGTGCCAGCAGGGCAGTTACAGGGGAATGGACTGAAGCTTTCTTT.

In regard to this clonotype: It may be a read error: a sequence one base away is much more abundant. The V and J genes are TRBV4-3 and TRBJ2-1; D not certain. The end of the DNA fits TRBJ2-7 better, so the J call may be wrong. This CDR3 has 15 amino acids. The germline V gene encodes CDR1 LGHNA and CDR2 YSLEER. The CDR3 coding sequence is TGCGCCAGCAGCCAAGACAGGAGCTCCTACAATGAGCAGTACTTC. This codes for CASSQDRSSYNEQYF.

The chain employs TRBV29-1 and TRBJ1-1; no reliable D call. The CDR3 loop spans 13 amino acids. V was shortened by 4 bases and J by 3 bases, with 12 bases between the two germline ends. Germline V CDR1 and CDR2: SQVTM, ANQGSEA. The CDR3 protein is CSVGRSPDTEAFF. The CDR3 region has the DNA TGCAGCGTTGGCAGGAGTCCGGACACTGAAGCTTTCTTT.

The rearrangement uses TRBV29-1 and TRBJ1-2, with no clear D. The V and J ends lost 0 bases and 4 bases respectively, with 12 bases between them. Germline V gives CDR1 SQVTM, CDR2 ANQGSEA. The CDR3 is 14 amino acids. DNA of the CDR3: TGCAGCGTTGAAGATAATGGCAGCCTCTATGGCTACACCTTC. It specifies CSVEDNGSLYGYTF.

This chain connects TRBV7-9 to TRBJ1-1; 7 bases line up with TRBD1. CDR1 is SEHNR, CDR2 FQNEAQ, per germline (reference sequence). This CDR3 has 14 residues. V gave up 5 bases and J gave up 4 bases; unmatched junction bases: 7. CDR3 nucleotide sequence: TGTGCCAGCAGCCCCGACAGGGTTAGCACTGAAGCTTTCTTT. Amino acid sequence: CASSPDRVSTEAFF.

The chain combines TRBV21-1 with TRBJ2-1; the table's TRBD2 call for D was not verified on the DNA. TRBV21-1 represents a pseudogene. The CDR3 runs to 16 residues. This CDR3 reads CASSENFGGTYNEQFF. The CDR3 region has the DNA TGTGCCAGCAGCGAGAACTTCGGGGGGACTTACAATGAGCAGTTCTTC.

This clonotype was recorded a few times. The rearrangement uses TRBV9 and TRBJ1-2; D is possibly TRBD1 (5 bases). The germline V and J ends were trimmed by 2 bases and 8 bases, with 13 bases remaining between them. This CDR3 comprises 13 residues. Per the germline V gene, CDR1 is SGDLS and CDR2 is YYNGEE. The CDR3 DNA is TGTGCCAGCAGCGTTCAATTGGGGCGAGGCTACACCTTC. Protein: CASSVQLGRGYTF.

This clonotype came up a few times. The genes are TRBV6-1 and TRBJ2-7; D remains ambiguous. Germline V gene sequence: CDR1 MNHNS, CDR2 SASEGT. The CDR3 consists of 14 residues. V lost 3 bases, J lost 0 bases, and 9 bases lay in between. The CDR3 loop is CASSDGRRSYEQYF. The CDR3 DNA sequence: TGTGCCAGCAGTGATGGCAGGCGCTCCTACGAGCAGTACTTC.

The chain links TRBV3-1 to TRBJ1-1; the D gene is possibly TRBD1 (6 bases). V was trimmed by 1 base and J by 4 bases, leaving 19 bases between them. Looked up from germline, CDR1 is LGHDT and CDR2 is YNNKEL (reference sequence). The CDR3 runs 17 residues. The CDR3 sequence: CASSQVRGATGGTEAFF. DNA for the CDR3: TGTGCCAGCAGCCAAGTCAGGGGAGCTACTGGGGGCACTGAAGCTTTCTTT.